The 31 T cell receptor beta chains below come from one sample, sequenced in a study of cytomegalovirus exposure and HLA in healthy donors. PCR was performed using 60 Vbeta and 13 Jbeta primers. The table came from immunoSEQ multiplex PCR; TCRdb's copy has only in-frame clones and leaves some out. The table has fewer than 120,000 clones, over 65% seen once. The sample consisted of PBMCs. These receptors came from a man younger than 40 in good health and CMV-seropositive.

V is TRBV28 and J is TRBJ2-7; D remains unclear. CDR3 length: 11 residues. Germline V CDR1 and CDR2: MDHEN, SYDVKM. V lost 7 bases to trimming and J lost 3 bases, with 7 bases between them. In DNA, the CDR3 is TGTGCCAGCAAGCAATACTACGAGCAGTACTTC. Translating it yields CASKQYYEQYF.

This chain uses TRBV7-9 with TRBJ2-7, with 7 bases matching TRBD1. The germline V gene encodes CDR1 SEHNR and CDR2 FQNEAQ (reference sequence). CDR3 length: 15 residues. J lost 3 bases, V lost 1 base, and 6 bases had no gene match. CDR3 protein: CASSLVAGGHYEQYF. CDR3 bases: TGTGCCAGCAGCTTAGTGGCAGGGGGTCACTACGAGCAGTACTTC.

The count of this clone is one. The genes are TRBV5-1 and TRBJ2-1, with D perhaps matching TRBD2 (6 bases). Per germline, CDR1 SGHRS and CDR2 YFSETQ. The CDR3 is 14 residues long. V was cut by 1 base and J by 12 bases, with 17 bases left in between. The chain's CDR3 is CASSLYGGWSTQFF. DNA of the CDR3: TGCGCCAGCAGCTTGTATGGGGGGTGGTCGACGCAGTTCTTC.

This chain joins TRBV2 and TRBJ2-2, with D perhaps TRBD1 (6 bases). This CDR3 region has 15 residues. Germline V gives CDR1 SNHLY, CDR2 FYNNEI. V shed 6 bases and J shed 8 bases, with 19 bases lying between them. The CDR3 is CASRARTALGGELFF. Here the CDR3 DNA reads TGTGCCAGCAGAGCCCGGACAGCACTGGGAGGGGAGCTGTTTTTT. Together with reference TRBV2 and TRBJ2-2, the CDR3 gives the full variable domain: EPEVTQTPSHQVTQMGQEVILRCVPISNHLYFYWYRQILGQKVEFLVSFYNNEISEKSEIFDDQFSVERPDGSNFTLKIRSTKLEDSAMYFCASRARTALGGELFFGEGSRLTVL.

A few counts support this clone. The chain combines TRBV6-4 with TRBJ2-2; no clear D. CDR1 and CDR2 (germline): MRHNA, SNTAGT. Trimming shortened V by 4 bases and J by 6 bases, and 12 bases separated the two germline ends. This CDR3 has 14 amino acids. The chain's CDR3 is CASSVTPRAGELFF. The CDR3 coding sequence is TGTGCCAGCAGTGTCACCCCGAGAGCCGGGGAGCTGTTTTTT.

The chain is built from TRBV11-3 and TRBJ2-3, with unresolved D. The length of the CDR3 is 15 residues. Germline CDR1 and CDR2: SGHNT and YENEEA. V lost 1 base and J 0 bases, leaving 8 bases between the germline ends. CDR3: CASSLGGASTDTQYF. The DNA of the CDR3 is TGTGCCAGCAGCTTAGGTGGAGCCAGCACAGATACGCAGTATTTT.

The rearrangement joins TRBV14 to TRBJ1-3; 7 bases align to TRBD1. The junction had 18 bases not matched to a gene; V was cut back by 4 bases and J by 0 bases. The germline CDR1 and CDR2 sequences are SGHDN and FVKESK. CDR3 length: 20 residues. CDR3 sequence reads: CASSLHPSQAGGHSGNTIYF. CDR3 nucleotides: TGTGCCAGCAGCCTACACCCCTCCCAGGCAGGGGGACACTCTGGAAACACCATATATTTT. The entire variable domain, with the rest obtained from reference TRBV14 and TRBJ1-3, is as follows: EAGVTQFPSHSVIEKGQTVTLRCDPISGHDNLYWYRRVMGKEIKFLLHFVKESKQDESGMPNNRFLAERTGGTYSTLKVQPAELEDSGVYFCASSLHPSQAGGHSGNTIYFGEGSWLTVV.

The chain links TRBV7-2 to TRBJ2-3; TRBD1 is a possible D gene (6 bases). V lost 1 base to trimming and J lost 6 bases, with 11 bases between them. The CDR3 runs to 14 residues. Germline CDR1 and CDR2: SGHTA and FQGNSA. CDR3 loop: CASSLVQGTDTQYF. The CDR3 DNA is TGTGCCAGCAGCTTAGTCCAGGGGACGGATACGCAGTATTTT.

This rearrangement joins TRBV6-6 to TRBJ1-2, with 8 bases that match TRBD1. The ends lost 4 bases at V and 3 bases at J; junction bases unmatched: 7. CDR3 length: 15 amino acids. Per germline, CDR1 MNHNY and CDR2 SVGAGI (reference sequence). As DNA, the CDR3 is TGTGCCAGCAGTTTCCGGACAGGGTTCGACTATGGCTACACCTTC. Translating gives CASSFRTGFDYGYTF.

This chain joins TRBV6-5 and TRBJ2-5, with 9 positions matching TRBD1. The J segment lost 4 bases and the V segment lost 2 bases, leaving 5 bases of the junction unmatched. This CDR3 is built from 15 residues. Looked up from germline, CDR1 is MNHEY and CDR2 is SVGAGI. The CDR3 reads CASSYTGQGTETQYF. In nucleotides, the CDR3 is TGTGCCAGCAGTTACACCGGACAGGGGACAGAGACCCAGTACTTC.

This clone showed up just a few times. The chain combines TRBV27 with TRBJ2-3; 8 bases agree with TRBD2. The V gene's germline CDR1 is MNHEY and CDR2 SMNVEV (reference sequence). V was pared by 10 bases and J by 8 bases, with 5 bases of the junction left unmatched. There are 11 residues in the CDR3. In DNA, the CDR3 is TGTGCCACCGGGGGGGTGGGTACGCAGTATTTT. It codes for CATGGVGTQYF.

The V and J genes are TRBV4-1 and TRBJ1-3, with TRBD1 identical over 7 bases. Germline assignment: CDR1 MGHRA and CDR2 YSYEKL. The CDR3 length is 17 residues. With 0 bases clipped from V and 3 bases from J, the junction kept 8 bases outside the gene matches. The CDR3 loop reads CASSQDQTGTGGNTIYF. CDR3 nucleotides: TGCGCCAGCAGCCAAGACCAGACAGGGACCGGTGGAAACACCATATATTTT.

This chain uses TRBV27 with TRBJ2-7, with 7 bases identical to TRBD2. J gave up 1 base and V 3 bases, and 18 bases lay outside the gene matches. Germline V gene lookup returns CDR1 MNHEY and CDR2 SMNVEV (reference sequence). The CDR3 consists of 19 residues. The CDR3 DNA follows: TGTGCCAGCAGTTTTAAGGGGAGCTATGGGGGGGGAGTTTCCTACGAGCAGTACTTC. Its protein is CASSFKGSYGGGVSYEQYF.

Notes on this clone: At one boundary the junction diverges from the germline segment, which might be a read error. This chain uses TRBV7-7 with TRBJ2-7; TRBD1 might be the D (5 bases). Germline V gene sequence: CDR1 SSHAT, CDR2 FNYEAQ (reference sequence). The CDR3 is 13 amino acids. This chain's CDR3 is CASSLGPRVEQYF. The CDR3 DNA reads TGTGCTAGCAGCTTAGGTCCCAGGGTCGAGCAGTACTTC.

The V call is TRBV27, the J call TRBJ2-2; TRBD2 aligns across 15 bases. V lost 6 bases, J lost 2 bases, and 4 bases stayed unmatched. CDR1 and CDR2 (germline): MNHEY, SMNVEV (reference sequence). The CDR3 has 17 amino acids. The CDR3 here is CASSRTSGGDNTGELFF. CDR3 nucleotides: TGTGCCAGCAGCCGGACTAGCGGGGGGGACAACACCGGGGAGCTGTTTTTT.

The CDR3 sequence is CASSQGAYQETQYF. In DNA, the CDR3 is TGTGCCAGCAGCCAAGGGGCTTACCAAGAGACCCAGTACTTC. V usage is TRBV4-2 and J usage is TRBJ2-5; D is unresolved. In germline, CDR1 is LGHNA, CDR2 YNFKEQ. This CDR3 spans 14 amino acids. Trimming left V 1 base short and J 0 bases short, with 6 bases between.

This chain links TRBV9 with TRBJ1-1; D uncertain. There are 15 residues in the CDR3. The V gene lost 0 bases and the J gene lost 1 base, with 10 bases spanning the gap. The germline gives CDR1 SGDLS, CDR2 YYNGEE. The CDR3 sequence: CASSVGPSENTEAFF. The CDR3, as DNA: TGTGCCAGCAGCGTAGGCCCCTCAGAGAACACTGAAGCTTTCTTT.

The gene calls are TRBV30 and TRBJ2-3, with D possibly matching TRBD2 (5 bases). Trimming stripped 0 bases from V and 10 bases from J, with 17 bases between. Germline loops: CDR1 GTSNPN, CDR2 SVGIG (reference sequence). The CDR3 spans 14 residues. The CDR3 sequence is CAWSVTLALVAQYF. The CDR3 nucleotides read TGTGCCTGGAGTGTCACGCTAGCCCTAGTGGCGCAGTATTTT.

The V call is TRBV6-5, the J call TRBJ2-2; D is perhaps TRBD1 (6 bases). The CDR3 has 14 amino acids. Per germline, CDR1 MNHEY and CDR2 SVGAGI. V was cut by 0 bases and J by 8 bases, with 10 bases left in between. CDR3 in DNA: TGTGCCAGCAGTTACTCACAGGGAGCGGGGGAGCTGTTTTTT. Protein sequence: CASSYSQGAGELFF.

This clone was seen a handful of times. CDR3 loop: CASSPVGQSNYGYTF. CDR3 DNA sequence: TGTGCCAGCAGTCCCGTGGGACAGTCTAACTATGGCTACACCTTC. This chain connects TRBV6-1 to TRBJ1-2; 7 bases map to TRBD1. Trimming at V came to 5 bases and at J to 0 bases, leaving 6 bases not matched to a gene. Germline V gene data show CDR1 as MNHNS and CDR2 as SASEGT. The CDR3 loop spans 15 amino acids.

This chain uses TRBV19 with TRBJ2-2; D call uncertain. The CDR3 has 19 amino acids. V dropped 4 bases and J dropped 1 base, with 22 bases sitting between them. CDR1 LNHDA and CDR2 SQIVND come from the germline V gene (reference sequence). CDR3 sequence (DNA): TGTGCCAGTAGTACACACCGCTGGTGGCAGGATCAGAACACCGGGGAGCTGTTTTTT. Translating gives CASSTHRWWQDQNTGELFF.

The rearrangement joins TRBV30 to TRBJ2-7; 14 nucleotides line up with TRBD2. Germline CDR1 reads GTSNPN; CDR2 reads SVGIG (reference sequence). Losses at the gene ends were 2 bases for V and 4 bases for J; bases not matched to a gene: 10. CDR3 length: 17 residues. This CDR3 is CAWSLPTSGGASYEQYF. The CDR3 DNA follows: TGTGCCTGGAGTTTGCCGACTAGCGGGGGGGCCTCGTACGAGCAGTACTTC.

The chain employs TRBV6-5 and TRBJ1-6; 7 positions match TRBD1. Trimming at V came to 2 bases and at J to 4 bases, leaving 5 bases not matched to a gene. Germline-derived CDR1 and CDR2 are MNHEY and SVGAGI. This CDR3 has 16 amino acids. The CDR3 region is CASSYTGQSYNSPLHF. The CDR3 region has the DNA TGTGCCAGCAGTTACACGGGACAGTCGTATAATTCACCCCTCCACTTT.

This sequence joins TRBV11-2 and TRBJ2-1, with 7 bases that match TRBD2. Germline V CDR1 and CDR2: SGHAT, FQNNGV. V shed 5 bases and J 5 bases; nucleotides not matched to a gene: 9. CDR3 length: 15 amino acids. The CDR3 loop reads CASSPSGDLDNEQFF. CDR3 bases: TGTGCCAGCAGCCCGAGCGGGGACCTTGACAATGAGCAGTTCTTC.

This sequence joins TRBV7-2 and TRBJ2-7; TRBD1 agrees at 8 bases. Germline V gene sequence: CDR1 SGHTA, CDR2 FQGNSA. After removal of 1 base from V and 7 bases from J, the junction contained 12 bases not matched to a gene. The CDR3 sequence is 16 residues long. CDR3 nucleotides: TGTGCCAGCAGCTTAGACCCGGGACAGGTACGGGTTGAGCAGTACTTC. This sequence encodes CASSLDPGQVRVEQYF.

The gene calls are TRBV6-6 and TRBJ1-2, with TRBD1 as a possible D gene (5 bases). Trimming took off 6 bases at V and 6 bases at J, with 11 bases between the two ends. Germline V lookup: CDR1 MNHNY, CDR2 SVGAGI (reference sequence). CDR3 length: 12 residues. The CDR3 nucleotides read TGTGCCAGCAGCAACGGGGGGGATGGCTACACCTTC. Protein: CASSNGGDGYTF.

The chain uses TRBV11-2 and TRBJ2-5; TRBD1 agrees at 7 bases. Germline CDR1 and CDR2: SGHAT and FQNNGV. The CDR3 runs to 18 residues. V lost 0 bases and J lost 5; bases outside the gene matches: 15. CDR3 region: CASSLDQYRGTTWETQYF. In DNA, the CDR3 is TGTGCCAGCAGCTTAGATCAGTACAGGGGAACCACATGGGAGACCCAGTACTTC. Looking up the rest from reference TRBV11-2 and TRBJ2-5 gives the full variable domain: EAGVAQSPRYKIIEKRQSVAFWCNPISGHATLYWYQQILGQGPKLLIQFQNNGVVDDSQLPKDRFSAERLKGVDSTLKIQPAKLEDSAVYLCASSLDQYRGTTWETQYFGPGTRLLVL.

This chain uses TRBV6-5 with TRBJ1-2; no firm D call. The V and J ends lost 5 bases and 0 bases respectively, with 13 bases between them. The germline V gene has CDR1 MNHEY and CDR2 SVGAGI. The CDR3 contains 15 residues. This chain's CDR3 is CASSHPEGANYGYTF. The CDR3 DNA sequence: TGTGCCAGCAGTCACCCCGAGGGTGCTAACTATGGCTACACCTTC.

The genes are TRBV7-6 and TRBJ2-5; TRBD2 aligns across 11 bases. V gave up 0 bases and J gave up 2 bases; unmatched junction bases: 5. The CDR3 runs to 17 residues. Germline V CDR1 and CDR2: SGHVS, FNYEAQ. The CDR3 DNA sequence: TGTGCCAGCAGCTTAGCGGCTAGCGGGGGGTTTCAAGAGACCCAGTACTTC. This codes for CASSLAASGGFQETQYF.

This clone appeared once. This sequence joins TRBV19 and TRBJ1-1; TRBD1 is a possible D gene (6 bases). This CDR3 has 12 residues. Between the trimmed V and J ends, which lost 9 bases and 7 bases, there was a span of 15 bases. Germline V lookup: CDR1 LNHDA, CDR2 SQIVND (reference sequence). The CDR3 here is CASEGEGVEAFF. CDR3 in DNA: TGTGCCAGCGAAGGGGAGGGGGTTGAAGCTTTCTTT.

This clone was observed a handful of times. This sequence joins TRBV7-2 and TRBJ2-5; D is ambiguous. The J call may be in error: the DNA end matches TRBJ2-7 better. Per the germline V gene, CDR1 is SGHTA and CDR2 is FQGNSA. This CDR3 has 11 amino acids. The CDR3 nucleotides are TGTGCCAGCAGCTTATCCTACGAGCAGTACTTC. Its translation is CASSLSYEQYF.